This is a list of T cell receptor beta chains from one sample in a study of T-cell reconstitution after alpha-beta-depleted transplantation in children. One entry per CDR3 protein results from TCRdb running MiXCR on the PCR reads. The repertoire holds fewer than 35,000 distinct CDR3 sequences, under 8% seen once, with 5.5% to 7% in the top ten. The sample in question was PBMCs, mostly from graft donor cells, obtained 180 days after TCRalphabeta/CD19-depleted stem cell transplant. The receptors were gathered from a male patient younger than 18 who had a stem cell transplant for acute myeloid leukemia, so the T cells may come from the graft donor. CDR3s include the opening cysteine and the closing phenylalanine or tryptophan.

V gene	J gene	CDR3 protein
TRBV12-3/TRBV12-4	TRBJ2-3	CASSFSVVGTGKGADTQYF
TRBV2	TRBJ2-4	CASSEGLGVAKNIQYF
TRBV3-1	TRBJ2-3	CASSRQRGVAQYF
TRBV24-1	TRBJ2-1	CATSVSSGRDYSYNEQFF
TRBV15	TRBJ2-5	CATSRDLGSQETQYF
TRBV28	TRBJ2-4	CASRGDGIQYF
TRBV30	TRBJ2-7	CAWETGTREQYF
TRBV12-3/TRBV12-4	TRBJ1-1	CASTNQRRISTEAFF
TRBV3-1	TRBJ2-3	CASTATSTDTQYF
TRBV4-2	TRBJ2-3	CASSPGTSGGDTQYF
TRBV30	TRBJ2-7	CASMRGEASEQYF
TRBV20-1	TRBJ2-5	CSARDGTSGQETQYF
TRBV7-8	TRBJ2-5	CASSLGSLAGIQETQYF
TRBV2	TRBJ1-1	CASVTGRMNTEAFF
TRBV5-1	TRBJ2-7	CASRLEAARPYEQYF
TRBV7-9	TRBJ2-3	CASGLARADTQYF
TRBV4-2	TRBJ1-2	CARSPRGRGHNYGYTF
TRBV5-1	TRBJ2-7	CASKRDYEQYF
TRBV14	TRBJ2-1	CASSQEGVNEQFF
TRBV20-1	TRBJ2-7	CSARVGTGTYEQYF
TRBV28	TRBJ1-1	CASSTPRTGFNTEAFF
TRBV28	TRBJ2-2	CASIKGGNTGELFF
TRBV20-1	TRBJ2-7	CSARDLIDSIGEQYF
TRBV3-1	TRBJ1-2	CASSQAAGGGGYTF
TRBV15	TRBJ1-3	CATSRDFGTGAAGNTIYF
TRBV28	TRBJ2-1	CASSLPRSSSYNEQFF
TRBV20-1	TRBJ1-5	CRARDRGWGPRDPHSNQPQHF
TRBV12-3/TRBV12-4	TRBJ2-1	CASSLIAGRVQQFF
TRBV20-1	TRBJ1-1	CSARRQGLNTEAFF
TRBV5-1	TRBJ2-1	CASSGTALNNEQFF
TRBV7-2	TRBJ2-5	CASSPGDGAETQYF
TRBV4-3	TRBJ1-2	CASSQTGGTYGYTF
TRBV7-3	TRBJ2-2	CASSLGLAGAGELFF
TRBV6-2/TRBV6-3	TRBJ2-7	CASSASGKRGSEQYF
TRBV12-5	TRBJ2-1	CASGLTSGSFTYNEQFF
TRBV7-2	TRBJ2-7	CASSAAGTEAYEQYF
TRBV5-1	TRBJ2-3	CASRESTGTDTQYF
TRBV2	TRBJ2-3	CASSYNSGTIDTQYF
TRBV20-1	TRBJ2-1	CSALGTSGRGNEQFF
TRBV5-6	TRBJ2-4	CASSQGSLAKNIQYF
TRBV7-2	TRBJ2-5	CASSVSGGAQETQYF
TRBV5-5	TRBJ1-1	CASSLKQNTEAFF
TRBV4-2	TRBJ2-1	CASSQDPASRDEQFF
TRBV18	TRBJ2-7	CASSPETMSSYEQYF
TRBV7-9	TRBJ2-5	CASSPPGAGGPQETQYF
TRBV15	TRBJ2-3	CATSRDLAGDTQYF
TRBV28	TRBJ2-5	CASRLSGMDETQYF
TRBV10-3	TRBJ1-2	CAISPDIASGQGGIYGYTF
TRBV20-1	TRBJ2-1	CSASPEYNEQFF
TRBV20-1	TRBJ2-1	CSARNPDHNQQFF
TRBV28	TRBJ2-5	CASSVLETQYF
TRBV12-3/TRBV12-4	TRBJ2-1	CASSVTSGSYNEQFF
TRBV6-2/TRBV6-3	TRBJ2-1	CASSYFADSSYNEQFF